This T cell receptor beta chain is from a study of lung T cells in sarcoidosis with Löfgren's syndrome. Study-wide points: Multiple Löfgren's syndrome patients reportedly shared TRAV12-1 and TRBV2 CDR3 motifs.

This clonotype was seen ten or more times. Its antigen is undetermined. TCRdb fed the reads into MiXCR, producing one record per CDR3 protein. The table has just under 20,000 distinct CDR3 sequences, less than 25% seen once; the top ten hold about 3.8%. This CDR3 is built from 15 residues. The germline gives CDR1 SGHTA, CDR2 FQGTGA. Trimming shortened V by 8 bases and J by 7 bases, and 21 bases separated the two germline ends. The gene calls are TRBV7-3 and TRBJ2-1; D is possibly TRBD2 (5 bases). The sample taken for sequencing was CD4+ T cells from PBMCs. The source is a human donor with sarcoidosis (Löfgren's syndrome or another form), or a control subject (not recorded which). CDR3 DNA sequence: TGTGCCAGCTCCCCCGCGGTAATTGGCGGGAATGAGCAGTTCTTC. It yields the protein CASSPAVIGGNEQFF.